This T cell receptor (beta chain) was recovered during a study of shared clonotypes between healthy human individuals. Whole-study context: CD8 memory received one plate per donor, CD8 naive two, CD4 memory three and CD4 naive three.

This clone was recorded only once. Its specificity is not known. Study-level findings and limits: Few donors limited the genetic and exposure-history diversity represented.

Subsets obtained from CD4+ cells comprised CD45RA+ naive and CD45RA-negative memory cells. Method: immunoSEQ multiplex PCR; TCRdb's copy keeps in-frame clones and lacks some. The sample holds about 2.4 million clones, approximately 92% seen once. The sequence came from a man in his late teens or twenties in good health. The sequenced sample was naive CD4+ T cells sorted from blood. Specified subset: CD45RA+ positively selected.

The CDR3 spells CASTLWGQGYEQYF. CDR3 nucleotide sequence: TGTGCCAGCACCCTCTGGGGACAGGGCTACGAGCAGTACTTC. The J gene is TRBJ2-7, the V gene TRBV7-2; TRBD1 agrees at 9 bases. Trimming cost V 7 bases and J 3 bases; bases outside gene matches: 7. This CDR3 is 14 amino acids long. Per germline, CDR1 SGHTA and CDR2 FQGNSA.